The T cell receptor (beta chain) under discussion was sequenced for a study of STAT5B mutations in CD4+ large granular lymphocyte leukemia. Notes on the study in general: Without HLA matching, higher CD4+ than CD8+ T-LGLL clonality could reflect small sample size. Top patient clones used TRBV06 genes more often: 8/27 versus 2/35 in controls. No patients shared main leukemic clonotypes, though roughly 25% appeared at low frequency elsewhere.

Between the trimmed V and J ends, which lost 5 bases and 6 bases, there was a span of 14 bases. Germline V CDR1 and CDR2: SNHLY, FYNNEI. This CDR3 contains 14 residues. Original methodology: A productive frequency of 2.59 x 10-5 was the lowest detectable. The method was immunoSEQ multiplex PCR; TCRdb's version includes in-frame clones alone and lacks a portion of them. The D gene and trimming were derived from the DNA, and the V and J assignments and clone size from that table. This sample has some 29,000 clones, with under 85% found just once. This clone was found a few times. Its matching antigen is unknown.

The chain combines TRBV2 with TRBJ1-5; D is unclear. This TCR came from a human donor in good health. The specimen sequenced was CD4+ T cells from blood buffy coats. CDR3: CASSTGNVGQPQHF. The CDR3, as DNA: TGTGCCAGCAGTACTGGGAATGTAGGTCAGCCCCAGCATTTT.